This TCR beta chain emerged from a study of CD8+ T cells in alopecia areata. Study-level points and caveats: Many expanded lesional clones persisted during tofacitinib (in both scalp and blood).

Treatment reported: oral pan-JAK inhibitor, 5-10 mg twice daily. This CDR3 comprises 12 residues. CDR1 and CDR2 from the germline V gene are GTSNPN and SVGIG (reference sequence). V lost 3 bases and J lost 8, with 13 bases in between. With regard to this clone: Its specificity is unknown. Other DNA sequences in the same sample also yield this CDR3.

The authors extracted RNA and reverse transcribed it into cDNA as the sequencing template. Sequenced by immunoSEQ multiplex PCR; TCRdb stores in-frame clones only, minus some. This sample carries over 150,000 clones, approximately 53% of them seen once, and the ten largest clones take 10% to 13%. The TCR was taken from a human donor with alopecia areata. The sequenced sample was CD8+ T cells sorted from blood, obtained at week 24, from a patient treated with tofacitinib. This chain connects TRBV30 to TRBJ1-1; possible D gene TRBD1, 6 bases. As DNA, the CDR3 is TGTGCCTGGAGCTTAGGTGGGACAGAAGCTTTCTTT. It yields the protein CAWSLGGTEAFF.